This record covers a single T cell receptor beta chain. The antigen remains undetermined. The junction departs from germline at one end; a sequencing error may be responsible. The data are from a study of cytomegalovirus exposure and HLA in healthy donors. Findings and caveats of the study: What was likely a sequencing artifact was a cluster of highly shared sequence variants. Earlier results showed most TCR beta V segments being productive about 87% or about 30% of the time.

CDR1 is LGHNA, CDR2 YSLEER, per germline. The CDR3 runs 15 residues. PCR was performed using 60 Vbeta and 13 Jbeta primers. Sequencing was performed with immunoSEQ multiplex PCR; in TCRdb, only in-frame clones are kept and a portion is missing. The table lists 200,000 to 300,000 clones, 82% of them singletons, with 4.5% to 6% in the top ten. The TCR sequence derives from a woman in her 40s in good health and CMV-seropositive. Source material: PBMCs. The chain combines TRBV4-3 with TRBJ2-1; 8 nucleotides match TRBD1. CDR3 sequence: CVSSQGQGWYNEQFF. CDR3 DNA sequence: TGCGTCAGCAGCCAAGGACAGGGTTGGTACAATGAGCAGTTCTTC.